The 3 T cell receptor beta chains below come from one sample, sequenced in a study of response to subunit inactivated influenza vaccine. MiXCR, run by TCRdb on the RT-PCR reads, gives a single entry per CDR3 protein. The data contain hundreds of thousands of distinct CDR3 sequences, less than 20% of them singletons. Specimen: PBMCs from blood, collected about 11 days after vaccination. These receptors originate from a man aged 50-59 years who received an inactivated influenza vaccine.

The CDR3 region has the DNA TGCGCCAGCAGCCGCCGAACTAGCGGGGTAACAGATACGCAGTATTTT. Translation: CASSRRTSGVTDTQYF. The J gene is TRBJ2-3, the V gene TRBV4-1, with 10 bases lining up with TRBD2. Germline CDR1 is MGHRA and CDR2 is YSYEKL. V was clipped by 4 bases and J by 3 bases; unmatched bases: 7. The CDR3 loop spans 16 amino acids.

This clonotype was counted a few times. This chain links TRBV2 with TRBJ2-1; D perhaps matches TRBD1 (6 bases). CDR3 length: 13 residues. The germline gives CDR1 SNHLY, CDR2 FYNNEI. Trimming removed 4 bases at V and 11 bases at J, with 15 bases between. In DNA, the CDR3 is TGTGCCAGCAGTGGGACTCAGGGGACGCAGCAGTTCTTC. It codes for CASSGTQGTQQFF.

A few counts support this clonotype. The chain combines TRBV7-2 with TRBJ2-1, with 9 bases fitting TRBD2. Trimming at V came to 0 bases and at J to 0 bases, leaving 3 bases not matched to a gene. This CDR3 is 17 amino acids long. Germline lookup yields CDR1 SGHTA and CDR2 FQGNSA. DNA of the CDR3: TGTGCCAGCAGCTTAGCCCTAGCGGGGAGCTCCTACAATGAGCAGTTCTTC. Translated: CASSLALAGSSYNEQFF. Based on the CDR3 plus reference TRBV7-2 and TRBJ2-1, the full variable domain is GAGVSQSPSNKVTEKGKDVELRCDPISGHTALYWYRQSLGQGLEFLIYFQGNSAPDKSGLPSDRFSAERTGGSVSTLTIQRTQQEDSAVYLCASSLALAGSSYNEQFFGPGTRLTVL.